A single sample is the source of the 2 T cell receptor beta chains below, sequenced in a study of T cell changes during pregnancy in multiple sclerosis. Profiled with immunoSEQ multiplex PCR; TCRdb holds only in-frame clones, not every one. The sample records over 50,000 clones, roughly 93% being singletons. Sequences were derived from peripheral blood, sampled in the second trimester of pregnancy. These receptors were collected from a female donor with multiple sclerosis, enrolled in a pregnancy study.

The chain has TRBV10-3 and TRBJ2-7, with D possibly being TRBD2 (6 bases). The germline V and J ends were trimmed by 10 bases and 5 bases, with 21 bases remaining between them. Germline V gives CDR1 ENHRY, CDR2 SYGVKD. The CDR3 contains 14 residues. CDR3 coding DNA: TGTGCCACCACACAAACTAGCTTAGTCCACGAGCAGTACTTC. The encoded protein is CATTQTSLVHEQYF.

This clone appeared once. The gene calls are TRBV27 and TRBJ1-5, with D possibly being TRBD1 (6 bases). Germline V gene sequence: CDR1 MNHEY, CDR2 SMNVEV (reference sequence). This CDR3 comprises 15 residues. V was clipped by 8 bases and J by 4 bases, with 18 bases between them. CDR3 bases: TGTGCCAGCGGACGGGGGGCAGACCCTAATCAGCCCCAGCATTTT. Translated: CASGRGADPNQPQHF.